The rows below give T cell receptor beta chains drawn from one sample of a study of T cell changes during pregnancy in multiple sclerosis. Assay used: immunoSEQ multiplex PCR; TCRdb lists only in-frame clones, some missing. The sample yields about 38,000 clones, around 90% seen once. Specimen: CD8+ T cells from peripheral blood mononuclear cells, collected after pregnancy. Every receptor here comes from a female donor with multiple sclerosis, enrolled in a pregnancy study. CDR3s include the opening cysteine and the closing phenylalanine or tryptophan. A D gene is named only where the DNA matches it firmly. Part of the rows lack a size; the others show once, few, many or a class for expanded clones.

D	V	length	size	J	DNA	CDR3
-	TRBV30	15	-	TRBJ1-5	TGTGCCTGGAGTGTACCTACGGGACTCAATCAGCCCCAGCATTTT	CAWSVPTGLNQPQHF
-	TRBV7-8	15	-	TRBJ1-5	TGTGCCAGCAGCTTAGTTGAGTCCCCCAATCAGCCCCAGCATTTT	CASSLVESPNQPQHF
-	TRBV4-1	17	-	TRBJ1-1	TGCGCCAGCAGTCCATCCTCAGGGATCTTGCTGCCCACTGAAGCTTTCTTT	CASSPSSGILLPTEAFF
TRBD1	TRBV27	13	once	TRBJ1-4	TGTGCCAGCACCGGGACAGGGATCGAAAAACTGTTTTTT	CASTGTGIEKLFF
TRBD2	TRBV10-2	15	many	TRBJ2-1	TGCGCCAGCACTCAGACTAGCGGGATTAGTAATGAGCAGTTCTTC	CASTQTSGISNEQFF
-	TRBV21-1	14	-	TRBJ2-7	TGTGCCAGCAGCAGGGACAGGGAACCCTACGAGCAGTACTTC	CASSRDREPYEQYF
-	TRBV5-1	15	-	TRBJ2-6	TGCGCCAGCAGCCGGAGCGTGCAGGGGGCCAACGTCCTGACTTTC	CASSRSVQGANVLTF
TRBD2	TRBV9	14	-	TRBJ2-7	TGTGCCAGCAGCGTTAGCGGGTCTAACTACGAGCAGTACTTC	CASSVSGSNYEQYF
-	TRBV30	13	few	TRBJ1-1	TGTGCCCCATGGGAGGGATCGGGAACTGAAGCTTTCTTT	CAPWEGSGTEAFF
-	TRBV28	11	once	TRBJ1-5	TGTGCCAGCAGTCCCCAGGGGCCCCAGCATTTT	CASSPQGPQHF
-	TRBV7-2	13	-	TRBJ2-3	TGTGCCAGCAGCTCCCCTAGCACAGATACGCAGTATTTT	CASSSPSTDTQYF
-	TRBV4-1	18	-	TRBJ1-5	TGCGCCAGCAGCCTAAAGGACAGTCCCTATACGCGCAATCAGCCCCAGCATTTT	CASSLKDSPYTRNQPQHF
TRBD1	TRBV7-9	14	-	TRBJ2-7	TGTGCCAGCAGCCAACCGGGACAGGGGGACGAGCAGTACTTC	CASSQPGQGDEQYF
-	TRBV11-1	11	-	TRBJ2-7	TGTGCCAGCAGCCTGGGCCACGAGCAGTACTTC	CASSLGHEQYF
-	TRBV9	14	-	TRBJ2-1	TGTGCCAGCAGCGTAGCGAACACGATCAATGAGCAGTTCTTC	CASSVANTINEQFF
-	TRBV13	15	-	TRBJ2-7	TGTGCCAGCAGCTTAGGGCGGGGGCATAACTACGAGCAGTACTTC	CASSLGRGHNYEQYF
-	TRBV4-1	14	-	TRBJ2-7	TGCGCCAGCAGCCAAGAAAGGAGTATTTACGAGCAGTACTTC	CASSQERSIYEQYF
TRBD1	TRBV19	16	once	TRBJ1-4	TGTGCCAGTAGTCCTTCCCCGACAGGGAAGAACGAAAAACTGTTTTTT	CASSPSPTGKNEKLFF